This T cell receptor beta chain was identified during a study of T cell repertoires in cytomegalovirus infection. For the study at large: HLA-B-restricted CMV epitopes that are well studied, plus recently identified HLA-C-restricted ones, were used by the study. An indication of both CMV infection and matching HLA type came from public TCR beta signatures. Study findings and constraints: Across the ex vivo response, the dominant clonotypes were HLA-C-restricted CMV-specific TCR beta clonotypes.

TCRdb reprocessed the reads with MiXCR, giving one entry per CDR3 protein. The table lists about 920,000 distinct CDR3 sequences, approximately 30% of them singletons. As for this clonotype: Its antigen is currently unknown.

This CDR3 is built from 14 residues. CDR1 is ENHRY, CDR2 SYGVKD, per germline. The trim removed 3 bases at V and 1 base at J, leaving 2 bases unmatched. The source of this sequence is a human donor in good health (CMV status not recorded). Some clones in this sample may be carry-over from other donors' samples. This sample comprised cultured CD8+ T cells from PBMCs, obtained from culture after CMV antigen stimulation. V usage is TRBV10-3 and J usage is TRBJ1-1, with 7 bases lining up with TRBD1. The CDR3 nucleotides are TGTGCCATCAGTGACGGGACAGCGAACACTGAAGCTTTCTTT. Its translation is CAISDGTANTEAFF.